This T cell receptor (beta chain) is drawn from a study of shared clonotypes between healthy human individuals. Whole-study findings and limits: Sampling included only blood; tissue repertoires likely differ.

With regard to this clone: Antigen unknown.

Trimming took 1 base from V and 2 from J, leaving 12 bases between them. CDR1 and CDR2 (germline): SGHRS, YFSETQ. The CDR3 runs 16 residues. Some 28,000 T cell genomes (about 0.2 ug DNA) went into each sorted-subset replicate. TCRdb's table, derived via immunoSEQ multiplex PCR, lists solely in-frame clones and lacks some. The data hold more than 2,000,000 clones, with more than 80% observed a single time. The sequence was obtained from a man aged 18 to 29 in good health. Some clones in this sample may be carry-over from other donors' samples. The specimen sequenced was naive CD4+ T cells from PBMCs. Indicated subset: CD45RA+ positively selected. The V and J genes are TRBV5-1 and TRBJ1-4; D is possibly TRBD1 (6 bases). The CDR3 spells CASSLTSGGTNEKLFF. In DNA, the CDR3 is TGCGCCAGCAGCTTGACGTCGGGGGGCACTAATGAAAAACTGTTTTTT.